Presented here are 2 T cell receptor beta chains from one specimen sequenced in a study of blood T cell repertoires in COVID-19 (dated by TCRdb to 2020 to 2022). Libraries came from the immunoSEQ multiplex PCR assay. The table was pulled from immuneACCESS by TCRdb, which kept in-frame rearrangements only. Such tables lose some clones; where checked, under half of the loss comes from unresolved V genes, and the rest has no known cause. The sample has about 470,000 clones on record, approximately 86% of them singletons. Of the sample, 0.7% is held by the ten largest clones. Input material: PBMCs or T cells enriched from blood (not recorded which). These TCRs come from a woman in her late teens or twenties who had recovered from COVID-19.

The CDR3 bases are TGTGCCACCAGTGCCCTCGACAGGGATGGCTACACCTTC. Translating gives CATSALDRDGYTF. The J gene is TRBJ1-2, the V gene TRBV24-1; TRBD1 agrees at 7 bases. V was pared by 5 bases and J by 6 bases, with 5 bases of the junction left unmatched. CDR3 size: 13 residues. Germline loops: CDR1 KGHDR, CDR2 SFDVKD.

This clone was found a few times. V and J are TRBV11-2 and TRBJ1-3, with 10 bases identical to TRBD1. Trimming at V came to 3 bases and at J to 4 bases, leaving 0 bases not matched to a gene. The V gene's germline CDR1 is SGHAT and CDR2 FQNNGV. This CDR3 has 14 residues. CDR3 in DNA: TGTGCCAGCAGCTTGGGACAGGGGGGAAACACCATATATTTT. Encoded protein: CASSLGQGGNTIYF.